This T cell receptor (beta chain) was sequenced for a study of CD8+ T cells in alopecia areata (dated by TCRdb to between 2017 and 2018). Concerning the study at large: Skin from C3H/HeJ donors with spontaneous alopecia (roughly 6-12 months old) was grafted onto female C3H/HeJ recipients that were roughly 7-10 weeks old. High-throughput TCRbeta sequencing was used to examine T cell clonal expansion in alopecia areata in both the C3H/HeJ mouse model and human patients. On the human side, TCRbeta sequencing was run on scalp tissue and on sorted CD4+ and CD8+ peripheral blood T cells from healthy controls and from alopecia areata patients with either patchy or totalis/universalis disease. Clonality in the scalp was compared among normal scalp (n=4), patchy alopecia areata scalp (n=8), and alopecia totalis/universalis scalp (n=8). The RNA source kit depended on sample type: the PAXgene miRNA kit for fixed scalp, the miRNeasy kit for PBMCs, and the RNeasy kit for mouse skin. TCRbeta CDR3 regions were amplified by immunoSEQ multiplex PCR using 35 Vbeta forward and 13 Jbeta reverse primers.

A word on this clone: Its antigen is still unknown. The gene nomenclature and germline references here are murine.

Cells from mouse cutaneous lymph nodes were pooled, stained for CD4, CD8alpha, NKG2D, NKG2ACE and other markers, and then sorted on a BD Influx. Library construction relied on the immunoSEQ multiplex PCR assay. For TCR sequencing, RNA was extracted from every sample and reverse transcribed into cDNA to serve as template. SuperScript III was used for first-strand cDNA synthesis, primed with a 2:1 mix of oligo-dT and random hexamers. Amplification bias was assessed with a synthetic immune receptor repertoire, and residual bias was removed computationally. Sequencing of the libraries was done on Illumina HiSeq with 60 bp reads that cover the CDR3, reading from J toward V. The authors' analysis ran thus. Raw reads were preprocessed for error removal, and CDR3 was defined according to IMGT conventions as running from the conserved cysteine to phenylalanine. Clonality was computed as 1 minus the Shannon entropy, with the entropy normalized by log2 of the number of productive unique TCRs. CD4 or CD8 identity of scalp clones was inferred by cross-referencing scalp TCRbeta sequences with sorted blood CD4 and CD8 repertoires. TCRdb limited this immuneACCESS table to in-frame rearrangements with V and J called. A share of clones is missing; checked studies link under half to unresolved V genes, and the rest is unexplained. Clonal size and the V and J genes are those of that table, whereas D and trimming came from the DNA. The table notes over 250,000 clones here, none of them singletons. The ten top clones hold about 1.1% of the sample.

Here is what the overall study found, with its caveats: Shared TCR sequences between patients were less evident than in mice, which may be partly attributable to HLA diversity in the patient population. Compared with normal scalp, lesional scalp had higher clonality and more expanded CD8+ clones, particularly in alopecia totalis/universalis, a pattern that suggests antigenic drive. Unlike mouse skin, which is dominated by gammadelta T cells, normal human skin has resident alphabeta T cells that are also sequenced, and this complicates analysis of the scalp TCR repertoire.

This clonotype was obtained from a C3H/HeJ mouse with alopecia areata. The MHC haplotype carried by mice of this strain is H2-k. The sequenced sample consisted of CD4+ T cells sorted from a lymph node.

The CDR3 bases that were read are TGTGCCAGCAAACAGGGGGCAAACACCGGG. The encoded protein is CASKQGANTG. The CDR3, in full, reads CASKQGANTGQLYF. The rearrangement combines TRBV19 with TRBJ2-2; TRBD1 aligns with 8 central bases. The observed sequence ends 4 residues before the CDR3 terminus, with the missing tail filled in from the germline J gene. Taken from cysteine to phenylalanine, the CDR3 has 14 residues. Shown are 30 bases from within the CDR3, in frame from base 1. After removal of 6 bases from V and 0 bases from J, the junction retains 1 base not matched to a gene. CDR1 FNHDT and CDR2 SITEND were looked up in the germline V gene (reference sequence).